These 32 T cell receptor beta chains were sequenced from one sample in a study of graft-versus-host responses after intestinal transplantation. Data came from immunoSEQ multiplex PCR; TCRdb stores just in-frame clones and leaves some out. Among approximately 90,000 clones, roughly nine tenths were seen once, and the ten largest hold around 0.27%. No antigens are known for them. The sequences come from unstimulated CD4+ T cells sorted from spleen or lymph node cells, collected before transplant. The receptors come from a human donor who was the organ donor for an intestinal transplant.

The V call is TRBV6-5, the J call TRBJ2-1, with 7 bases lining up with TRBD1. The CDR3 spans 15 residues. The germline gives CDR1 MNHEY, CDR2 SVGAGI. The trim removed 6 bases at V and 10 bases at J, leaving 15 bases unmatched. In DNA form, the CDR3 reads TGTGCCAGCAGCAAGCCGGGACAGCTTCGCATGGAGCAGTTCTTC. It is translated as CASSKPGQLRMEQFF.

The genes are TRBV2 and TRBJ2-7; 7 nucleotides agree with TRBD1. The CDR3 sequence is 15 residues long. Germline CDR1 and CDR2: SNHLY and FYNNEI. With 6 bases clipped from V and 3 bases from J, the junction kept 11 bases outside the gene matches. The CDR3 DNA sequence: TGTGCCAGCAGACCCCTACAGGGGAAACGCTACGAGCAGTACTTC. Its protein product is CASRPLQGKRYEQYF. Full variable domain (missing parts from reference TRBV2 and TRBJ2-7): EPEVTQTPSHQVTQMGQEVILRCVPISNHLYFYWYRQILGQKVEFLVSFYNNEISEKSEIFDDQFSVERPDGSNFTLKIRSTKLEDSAMYFCASRPLQGKRYEQYFGPGTRLTVT.

This clone was detected a few times. The chain links TRBV29-1 to TRBJ2-1, with D possibly TRBD2 on 7 matching bases. V was cut by 7 bases and J by 5 bases, with 15 bases left in between. This CDR3 is 13 amino acids long. Germline V gene sequence: CDR1 SQVTM, CDR2 ANQGSEA. CDR3 sequence reads: CSGGGLADNEQFF. In DNA, the CDR3 is TGCAGCGGGGGGGGGCTAGCGGACAATGAGCAGTTCTTC.

The chain couples TRBV2 to TRBJ2-1, with 8 nucleotides matching TRBD1. From germline, CDR1 is SNHLY and CDR2 FYNNEI. The J segment lost 10 bases and the V segment lost 6 bases, leaving 14 bases of the junction unmatched. The CDR3 spans 15 residues. The chain's CDR3 is CASSPRGQGSGEQFF. The CDR3, as DNA: TGTGCCAGCAGCCCCAGAGGACAGGGCTCTGGGGAGCAGTTCTTC.

The rearrangement uses TRBV11-1 and TRBJ2-2; D is possibly TRBD2 (5 bases). V gave up 2 bases and J gave up 1 base, with 11 bases separating them. The germline V gene has CDR1 SGHAT and CDR2 FQDESV (reference sequence). This CDR3 is built from 16 residues. As DNA, the CDR3 is TGTGCCAGCAGCTTATATCGGGGTAGGAACACCGGGGAGCTGTTTTTT. Residues: CASSLYRGRNTGELFF. The variable domain in full, with the rest retrieved from reference TRBV11-1 and TRBJ2-2, is EAEVAQSPRYKITEKSQAVAFWCDPISGHATLYWYRQILGQGPELLVQFQDESVVDDSQLPKDRFSAERLKGVDSTLKIQPAELGDSAMYLCASSLYRGRNTGELFFGEGSRLTVL.

The rearrangement joins TRBV7-6 to TRBJ2-7, with 10 bases that match TRBD1. CDR3 length: 15 amino acids. Germline V gene data show CDR1 as SGHVS and CDR2 as FNYEAQ. V lost 5 bases, J lost 3 bases, and 7 bases stayed unmatched. This chain's CDR3 is CASSVHGQGVYEQYF. The CDR3 bases are TGTGCCAGCAGCGTACACGGACAGGGGGTCTACGAGCAGTACTTC.

The chain has TRBV6-5 and TRBJ1-1, with 7 nucleotides matching TRBD1. Losses at the gene ends were 6 bases for V and 2 bases for J; bases not matched to a gene: 6. The CDR3 is 14 amino acids. From germline, CDR1 is MNHEY and CDR2 SVGAGI. The CDR3 sequence is CASSADRANTEAFF. The CDR3 DNA is TGTGCCAGCAGCGCCGACAGGGCCAACACTGAAGCTTTCTTT.

The V and J genes are TRBV19 and TRBJ2-2, with a possible D match to TRBD2 (7 bases). Trimming took 7 bases from V and 6 from J, leaving 18 bases between them. The CDR3 covers 15 residues. The germline CDR1 and CDR2 sequences are LNHDA and SQIVND (reference sequence). The CDR3 DNA is TGTGCCAGTATGAGGGGGAGGGCTTCCTCCGGGGAGCTGTTTTTT. Translated: CASMRGRASSGELFF.

The V and J genes are TRBV19 and TRBJ2-7, with a possible D match to TRBD2 (5 bases). The ends were cut back, 3 bases at V and 2 bases at J, with 14 bases in the middle. CDR1 is LNHDA and CDR2 is SQIVND in the germline V gene (reference sequence). The CDR3 has 15 residues. In DNA form, the CDR3 reads TGTGCCAGTAGTATTTCGGCTTCGGGGACCTACGAGCAGTACTTC. Its protein is CASSISASGTYEQYF.

The J gene is TRBJ2-7, the V gene TRBV6-6, with 12 positions matching TRBD2. CDR3 length equals 14 residues. V was clipped by 7 bases and J by 6 bases; unmatched bases: 7. Germline V gene lookup returns CDR1 MNHNY and CDR2 SVGAGI (reference sequence). Here the CDR3 DNA reads TGTGCCAGCAAGACTAGCGGGAGAATCCCCGAGCAGTACTTC. It specifies CASKTSGRIPEQYF.

V is TRBV18 and J is TRBJ1-1; TRBD1 agrees at 8 bases. CDR1 and CDR2 (germline): KGHSH, LQKENI. V trimming: 3 bases; J trimming: 4 bases; junction bases outside the gene matches: 4. The CDR3 totals 14 residues. CDR3 amino acids: CASSPRTGPTEAFF. The CDR3 nucleotides are TGTGCCAGCTCACCCCGGACAGGGCCCACTGAAGCTTTCTTT. The whole variable domain, remainder taken from reference TRBV18 and TRBJ1-1, is NAGVMQNPRHLVRRRGQEARLRCSPMKGHSHVYWYRQLPEEGLKFMVYLQKENIIDESGMPKERFSAEFPKEGPSILRIQQVVRGDSAAYFCASSPRTGPTEAFFGQGTRLTVV.

The rearrangement links TRBV9 to TRBJ1-2, with a tentative D call TRBD1 (5 bases). This CDR3 has 14 residues. V was trimmed by 4 bases and J by 4 bases, leaving 14 bases between them. Germline V CDR1 and CDR2: SGDLS, YYNGEE. Here the CDR3 DNA reads TGTGCCAGCAGCCCGGGGGACGGAGCCTATGGCTACACCTTC. Translation: CASSPGDGAYGYTF.

The chain combines TRBV7-2 with TRBJ2-5, with TRBD2 identical over 10 bases. Matching the DNA end better, TRBJ2-7 makes the J call doubtful. In germline, CDR1 is SGHTA, CDR2 FQGNSA. The CDR3 runs 15 residues. The CDR3 nucleotides read TGTGCCAGCAGCGGACAGCGGGAGGGTTTTTACGAGCAGTACTTC. It encodes CASSGQREGFYEQYF.

The chain joins TRBV7-3 to TRBJ2-2, with 7 bases identical to TRBD2. The ends lost 5 bases at V and 6 bases at J; junction bases unmatched: 9. CDR3 length equals 15 residues. The germline gives CDR1 SGHTA, CDR2 FQGTGA. CDR3: CASSPPAGRAGELFF. As DNA, the CDR3 is TGTGCCAGCAGCCCCCCGGCGGGGAGGGCCGGGGAGCTGTTTTTT.

The rearrangement links TRBV6-5 to TRBJ1-3, with D maybe TRBD1 (6 bases). Trimming shortened V by 5 bases and J by 3 bases, and 14 bases separated the two germline ends. Germline loops: CDR1 MNHEY, CDR2 SVGAGI. CDR3 length: 15 amino acids. The CDR3 is CASSHRQAFGNTIYF. In nucleotides, the CDR3 is TGTGCCAGCAGTCACAGACAGGCTTTTGGAAACACCATATATTTT.

The genes are TRBV19 and TRBJ1-5; a possible D gene is TRBD1 (5 bases). CDR3 length: 14 amino acids. Germline lookup yields CDR1 LNHDA and CDR2 SQIVND (reference sequence). Deletions cut 6 bases from V and 2 bases from J, with 11 bases between. CDR3 residues: CASRGIGGNQPQHF. As DNA, the CDR3 is TGTGCCAGTAGGGGGATAGGGGGCAATCAGCCCCAGCATTTT.

The V gene is TRBV19, the J gene TRBJ2-5; a possible D gene is TRBD2 (6 bases). The V end lost 10 bases, the J end lost 1 base, and 13 bases lay between the germline ends. Germline V gives CDR1 LNHDA, CDR2 SQIVND (reference sequence). This CDR3 is built from 13 residues. CDR3: CAMPPEGQETQYF. In DNA, the CDR3 is TGTGCCATGCCCCCGGAGGGCCAAGAGACCCAGTACTTC.

The chain is built from TRBV11-3 and TRBJ2-3, with 8 bases lining up with TRBD2. The ends lost 4 bases at V and 4 bases at J; junction bases unmatched: 7. The CDR3 has 15 residues. From germline, CDR1 is SGHNT and CDR2 YENEEA. Here the CDR3 DNA reads TGTGCCAGCAGCTCAGGAGGACTAGCCTCAGATACGCAGTATTTT. Translating gives CASSSGGLASDTQYF. Variable domain in full (rest from reference TRBV11-3 and TRBJ2-3): EAGVVQSPRYKIIEKKQPVAFWCNPISGHNTLYWYLQNLGQGPELLIRYENEEAVDDSQLPKDRFSAERLKGVDSTLKIQPAELGDSAVYLCASSSGGLASDTQYFGPGTRLTVL.

The chain is built from TRBV14 and TRBJ2-5; the match to TRBD1 covers 7 bases. The J segment lost 6 bases and the V segment lost 4 bases, leaving 8 bases of the junction unmatched. CDR1 is SGHDN, CDR2 FVKESK, per germline. The CDR3 has 14 amino acids. CDR3 bases: TGTGCCAGCAGCCTCCACGACAGGGTACAGACCCAGTACTTC. Its translation: CASSLHDRVQTQYF.

The J gene is TRBJ2-5, the V gene TRBV5-4; 10 nucleotides align to TRBD1. CDR3 length equals 15 residues. V lost 4 bases to trimming and J lost 5 bases; unmatched junction nucleotides: 8. Germline V gene sequence: CDR1 SGHNT, CDR2 YYREEE (reference sequence). CDR3 sequence reads: CASSPLTGGRETQYF. DNA for the CDR3: TGTGCCAGCAGCCCCCTGACAGGGGGCAGGGAGACCCAGTACTTC.

The J gene is TRBJ1-4, the V gene TRBV5-8, with 7 bases identical to TRBD1. The germline CDR1 and CDR2 sequences are SGHTS and YDEGEE. V was clipped by 3 bases and J by 6 bases; unmatched bases: 8. The CDR3 length is 15 residues. CDR3 sequence (DNA): TGTGCCAGCAGCTCAGGACAGGCCGGACATGAAAAACTGTTTTTT. Its protein is CASSSGQAGHEKLFF.

The V and J genes are TRBV5-8 and TRBJ2-1; a possible D gene is TRBD1 (6 bases). V was clipped by 1 base and J by 12 bases, with 17 bases between them. The CDR3 runs 14 residues. Germline lookup yields CDR1 SGHTS and CDR2 YDEGEE. Here the CDR3 DNA reads TGTGCCAGCAGCTTGCCCGACAGGTCGCAGACGCAGTTCTTC. This gives the protein CASSLPDRSQTQFF.

V usage is TRBV11-3 and J usage is TRBJ2-5, with 8 bases fitting TRBD2. Near its end, the DNA agrees better with TRBJ2-7, so the J call may be wrong. The CDR3 totals 17 residues. CDR1 SGHNT and CDR2 YENEEA come from the germline V gene. In DNA, the CDR3 is TGTGCCAGCAGCTTAGCGGGGGGGTTAGCAGACGCCTACGAGCAGTACTTC. Amino acid sequence: CASSLAGGLADAYEQYF.

The CDR3 here is CASRDRHDQPQHF. CDR3 in DNA: TGTGCCAGCAGAGATCGACACGATCAGCCCCAGCATTTT. This sequence joins TRBV6-5 and TRBJ1-5, with no clear D. V shed 6 bases and J shed 5 bases, with 11 bases lying between them. This CDR3 region has 13 residues. Per germline, CDR1 MNHEY and CDR2 SVGAGI.

The rearrangement joins TRBV9 to TRBJ2-7; TRBD1 matches 7 bases. J lost 1 base, V lost 4 bases, and 8 bases had no gene match. CDR1 and CDR2 from the germline V gene are SGDLS and YYNGEE. This CDR3 spans 15 amino acids. CDR3 sequence reads: CASSPTDRISYEQYF. CDR3 DNA: TGTGCCAGCAGCCCAACGGACAGGATATCCTACGAGCAGTACTTC.

For the CDR3, the DNA is TGTGCCAGCAGTGAAATAGGTCCTAGCTCCGGGGAGCTGTTTTTT. It yields the protein CASSEIGPSSGELFF. The chain recombines TRBV2 with TRBJ2-2; possibly TRBD2 for D (5 bases). The germline V and J ends were trimmed by 2 bases and 6 bases, with 13 bases remaining between them. The CDR3 loop spans 15 amino acids. Germline CDR1 SNHLY, CDR2 FYNNEI.

The CDR3 reads CASSDPGRGSYTF. The CDR3 bases are TGTGCCAGCAGTGATCCGGGCCGAGGGAGCTACACCTTC. V gene TRBV25-1 combines with J gene TRBJ1-2; D uncertain. Germline assignment: CDR1 MGHDK and CDR2 SYGVNS. This CDR3 contains 13 residues. V was pared by 3 bases and J by 9 bases, with 14 bases between.

This clone was observed a single time. This rearrangement joins TRBV7-2 to TRBJ2-2, with TRBD2 matching over 9 bases. J gave up 0 bases and V 3 bases, and 5 bases lay outside the gene matches. This CDR3 contains 17 residues. Germline lookup yields CDR1 SGHTA and CDR2 FQGNSA. The DNA for the CDR3 is TGTGCCAGCAGCTTCGGGCGGGGGGGCGCGAACACCGGGGAGCTGTTTTTT. Its translation is CASSFGRGGANTGELFF.

The chain joins TRBV29-1 to TRBJ2-5; weak D call: TRBD1 (5 bases). The CDR3 has 12 residues. Germline-derived CDR1 and CDR2 are SQVTM and ANQGSEA. The germline V and J ends were trimmed by 4 bases and 5 bases, with 11 bases remaining between them. In DNA form, the CDR3 reads TGCAGCGTTGGGCCAGGGCTGGAGACCCAGTACTTC. Amino acid sequence: CSVGPGLETQYF.

The chain uses TRBV5-1 and TRBJ2-7; possibly TRBD2 for D (5 bases). Trimming shortened V by 0 bases and J by 9 bases, and 16 bases separated the two germline ends. The CDR3 spans 14 residues. CDR1 and CDR2 (germline): SGHRS, YFSETQ. The CDR3, as DNA: TGCGCCAGCAGCTTGGTCCCGGCGGGCGGCCTGCAGTACTTC. Its protein is CASSLVPAGGLQYF.

V usage is TRBV18 and J usage is TRBJ2-6, with TRBD2 as a possible D gene (6 bases). This CDR3 contains 15 residues. Germline loops: CDR1 KGHSH, CDR2 LQKENI. Trimming took off 7 bases at V and 4 bases at J, with 14 bases between the two ends. The CDR3 DNA reads as TGTGCCAGCTTGGGACTGGGAACCGGGGCCAACGTCCTGACTTTC. This gives the protein CASLGLGTGANVLTF.

The chain recombines TRBV7-8 with TRBJ2-1, with 16 bases identical to TRBD2. After removal of 5 bases from V and 1 base from J, the junction contained 14 bases not matched to a gene. This CDR3 contains 21 residues. Germline V gene sequence: CDR1 SGHVS, CDR2 FQNEAQ. Here the CDR3 reads CASSARAIGTSGRASYNEQFF. The DNA of the CDR3 is TGTGCCAGCAGCGCCAGGGCCATCGGGACTAGCGGGAGGGCATCCTACAATGAGCAGTTCTTC.